This T cell receptor beta chain is from a study of blood T cell repertoires in COVID-19. Looking at the study overall: Acute-phase and convalescent COVID-19 samples originated in the United States, Italy and Spain. Nucleic acid was either cDNA or gDNA, and it came from T cells, B-cell-depleted T cells, or PBMCs.

Participants were aged roughly 18 to 100 years from around 26 US areas. Per germline, CDR1 SGHAT and CDR2 FQNNGV. With 2 bases clipped from V and 7 bases from J, the junction kept 11 bases outside the gene matches. The CDR3 length is 17 residues. In the study's own analysis: Amplification from reference gene primers served as the basis for estimated nucleated cell counts. Sequencing was performed with immunoSEQ multiplex PCR; in TCRdb, only in-frame clones are kept and a portion is missing. The V and J calls and clone size were taken over from that table, and D and trimming were inferred from the DNA. The sample yields approximately 250,000 clones, 88% seen once.

The V gene is TRBV11-2, the J gene TRBJ1-6; 7 nucleotides agree with TRBD1. What was sequenced was PBMCs or T cells enriched from blood (not recorded which). This TCR was sampled from a woman aged 55-70 years in a cohort exposed to, infected with or recovered from COVID-19 (not recorded which). This CDR3 is CASSLLLTGDGNSPLHF. In DNA, the CDR3 is TGTGCCAGCAGCTTACTATTAACAGGGGACGGGAATTCACCCCTCCACTTT.